This T cell receptor (beta chain) was observed in a study of T cell responses to AZD1222 COVID-19 vaccine. Study-level results: No repertoire was sampled before or during the peak T cell response, only after it.

V was pared by 8 bases and J by 6 bases, with 19 bases between. CDR1 is LNHDA and CDR2 is SQIVND in the germline V gene (reference sequence). The CDR3 extends over 14 amino acids. Sequencing was performed with immunoSEQ multiplex PCR; in TCRdb, only in-frame clones are kept and a portion is missing. This sample carries 200,000 or so clones, 85% to 95% of them seen once, and the ten largest clones take 10%. This clone appeared a single time. Its antigen is still unknown. This specimen was peripheral blood, taken on day 0 of AZD1222 vaccination. The chain is built from TRBV19 and TRBJ1-1; no clear D gene. This TCR was recovered from an adult in good health. This chain's CDR3 is CASLTGVRGAEAFF. The CDR3, as DNA: TGTGCCAGTCTCACCGGCGTCCGGGGTGCTGAAGCTTTCTTT.